This TCR beta chain was recovered during a study of blood T cells in healthy people across ages. This clonotype came up a few times. Together with a sample-barcoded 5' primer, a J-beta primer mix was included in a second PCR lasting roughly 6 to 12 cycles. TCRdb re-called the 5' RACE reads through MiXCR, storing one row per CDR3 protein. The sample carries about 600,000 distinct CDR3 sequences, around half recorded once. The V and J ends lost 5 bases and 1 base respectively, with 21 bases between them. The V gene's germline CDR1 is MDHEN and CDR2 SYDVKM. The CDR3 is 17 amino acids. The rearrangement links TRBV28 to TRBJ2-7; tentatively, D is TRBD1 (5 bases). The specimen was blood. The TCR comes from a man aged 80 or over in good health. DNA of the CDR3: TGTGCCAGCAGTCCCCCGAGGCAGGGCCCCAGGTCCTACGAGCAGTACTTC. Translating gives CASSPPRQGPRSYEQYF.